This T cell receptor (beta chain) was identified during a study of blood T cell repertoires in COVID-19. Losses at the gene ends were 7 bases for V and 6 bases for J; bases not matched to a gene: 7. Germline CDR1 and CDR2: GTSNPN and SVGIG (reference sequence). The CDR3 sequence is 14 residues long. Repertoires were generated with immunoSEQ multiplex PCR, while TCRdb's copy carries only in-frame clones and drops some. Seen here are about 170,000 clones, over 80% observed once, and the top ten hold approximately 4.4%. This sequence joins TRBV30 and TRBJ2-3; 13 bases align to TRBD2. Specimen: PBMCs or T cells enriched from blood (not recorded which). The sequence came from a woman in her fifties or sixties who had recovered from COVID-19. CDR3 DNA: TGTGCCTCCGAACGGACTAGCGGGAGCGATACGCAGTATTTT. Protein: CASERTSGSDTQYF.